This T cell receptor (beta chain) was captured by sequencing in a study of vaccination and CD4 T cells after COVID-19. The study sequenced cultured CD4+ T cell DNA using the Oncomine TCR Beta short-read assay. TCRdb re-called the PCR reads through MiXCR, storing one row per CDR3 protein. The table has 15,000 to 20,000 distinct CDR3 sequences, around three fifths seen once. A remark on this clonotype: The target antigen is unknown.

Described treatment: approximately nine-day PBMC culture with coronavirus spike peptide pools or control peptides (ViraFEST assay). Germline V gene data show CDR1 as SGHRS and CDR2 as YFSETQ. This CDR3 is 16 amino acids long. V trimming: 1 base; J trimming: 0 bases; junction bases outside the gene matches: 4. The rearrangement uses TRBV5-1 and TRBJ1-1, with 9 bases identical to TRBD1. Source material: CD4+ T cells from blood, cultured in vitro. The receptor was isolated from a human donor who had recovered from COVID-19. The CDR3 bases are TGCGCCAGCAGCTTGACAGGGGGCACCATGAACACTGAAGCTTTCTTT. Residues: CASSLTGGTMNTEAFF.